This T cell receptor (beta chain) was profiled in a study of spatial heterogeneity in lung cancer. Study observations and caveats: The appearance of ubiquitous expanded tumor TCRs in blood was greater at resection than follow-up.

TCRdb processed the 5' RACE reads anew with MiXCR; each CDR3 protein has one entry. The sample contains tens of thousands of distinct CDR3 sequences, approximately 7.2% of which appear only once. This clonotype was detected many times. What it binds is not known. Stated time point: sample taken at primary tumor resection. The sequenced material consisted of unsorted whole RNA from tumor, nontumor lung or frozen PBMC. This CDR3 spans 14 amino acids. The germline gives CDR1 MNHEY, CDR2 SMNVEV (reference sequence). V lost 6 bases and J 5 bases, leaving 13 bases between the germline ends. This receptor was taken from a male donor with early-stage non-small cell lung cancer. Sample: PBMCs, taken at surgery. V and J are TRBV27 and TRBJ2-2, with D unclear. This CDR3 is CASSLTLGTGELFF. The CDR3 nucleotides are TGTGCCAGCAGCCTGACACTGGGAACCGGGGAGCTGTTTTTT.